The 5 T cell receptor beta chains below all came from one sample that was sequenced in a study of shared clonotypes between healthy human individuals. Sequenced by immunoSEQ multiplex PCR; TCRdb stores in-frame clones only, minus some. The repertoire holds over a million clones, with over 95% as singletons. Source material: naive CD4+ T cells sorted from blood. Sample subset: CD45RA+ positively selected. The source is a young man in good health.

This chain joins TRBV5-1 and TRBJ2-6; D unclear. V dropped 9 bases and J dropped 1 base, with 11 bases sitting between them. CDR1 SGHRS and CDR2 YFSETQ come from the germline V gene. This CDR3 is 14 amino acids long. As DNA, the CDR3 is TGCGCCATCAACCCGGAATCTGGGGCCAACGTCCTGACTTTC. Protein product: CAINPESGANVLTF.

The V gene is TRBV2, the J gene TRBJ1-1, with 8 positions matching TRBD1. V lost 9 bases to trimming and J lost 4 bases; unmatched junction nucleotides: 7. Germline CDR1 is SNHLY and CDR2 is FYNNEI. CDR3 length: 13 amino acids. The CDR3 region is CASCNDRGTEAFF. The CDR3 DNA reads TGTGCCAGTTGTAACGACAGGGGCACTGAAGCTTTCTTT.

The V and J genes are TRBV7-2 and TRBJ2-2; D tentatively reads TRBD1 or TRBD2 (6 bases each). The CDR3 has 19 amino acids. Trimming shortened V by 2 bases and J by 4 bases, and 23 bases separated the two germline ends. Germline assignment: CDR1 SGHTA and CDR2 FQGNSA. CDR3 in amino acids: CASSLWRGSADRSTGELFF. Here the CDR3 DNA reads TGTGCCAGCAGCTTATGGAGGGGGAGCGCGGATAGGAGCACCGGGGAGCTGTTTTTT.

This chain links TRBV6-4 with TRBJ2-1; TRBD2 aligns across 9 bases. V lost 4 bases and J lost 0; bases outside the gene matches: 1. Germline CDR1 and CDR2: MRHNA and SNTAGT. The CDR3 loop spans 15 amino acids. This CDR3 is CASSATSGSYNEQFF. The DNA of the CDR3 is TGTGCCAGCAGTGCGACTAGCGGCTCCTACAATGAGCAGTTCTTC.

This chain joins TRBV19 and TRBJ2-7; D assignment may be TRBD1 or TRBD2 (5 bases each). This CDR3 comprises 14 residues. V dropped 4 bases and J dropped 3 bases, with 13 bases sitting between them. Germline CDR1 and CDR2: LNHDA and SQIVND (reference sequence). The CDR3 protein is CASSTSRDVYEQYF. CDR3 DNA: TGTGCCAGTAGTACCTCAAGGGACGTCTACGAGCAGTACTTC.